This section outlines one T cell receptor beta chain sequence together with its context. Its antigen is not identified. The sample belongs to a study of vaccination and CD4 T cells after COVID-19. Looking at the study overall: A CEFX pool, an HIV-1 Nef pool, or no peptide went to control cultures.

Treatment defined: approximately 11-day PBMC culture with coronavirus spike peptide pools or control peptides (ViraFEST assay). ViraFEST used peptide pools to expand antigen-specific T cells, then sequenced TCRs. CD4+ T cells that had been cultured provided DNA sequenced with the Oncomine TCR Beta short-read assay. Each CDR3 protein is one row after TCRdb ran MiXCR on the PCR reads. This table has just under 20,000 distinct CDR3 sequences, around 47% appearing once. Study-wide results and caveats: Convalescent participants were relatively few, and none had early post-infection timepoints studied.

This CDR3 region has 17 residues. The V and J ends lost 4 bases and 3 bases respectively, with 19 bases between them. CDR1 is SEHNR, CDR2 FQNEAQ, per germline (reference sequence). The sequenced sample was CD4+ T cells from blood, cultured in vitro, obtained before SARS-CoV-2 vaccination. The chain joins TRBV7-9 to TRBJ2-1; tentative D call: TRBD2 (6 bases). This receptor was obtained from a human donor who had recovered from COVID-19. The CDR3 sequence is CASSSARGGESYNEQFF. In DNA, the CDR3 is TGTGCCAGCAGCTCCGCTCGGGGCGGGGAGAGCTACAATGAGCAGTTCTTC.